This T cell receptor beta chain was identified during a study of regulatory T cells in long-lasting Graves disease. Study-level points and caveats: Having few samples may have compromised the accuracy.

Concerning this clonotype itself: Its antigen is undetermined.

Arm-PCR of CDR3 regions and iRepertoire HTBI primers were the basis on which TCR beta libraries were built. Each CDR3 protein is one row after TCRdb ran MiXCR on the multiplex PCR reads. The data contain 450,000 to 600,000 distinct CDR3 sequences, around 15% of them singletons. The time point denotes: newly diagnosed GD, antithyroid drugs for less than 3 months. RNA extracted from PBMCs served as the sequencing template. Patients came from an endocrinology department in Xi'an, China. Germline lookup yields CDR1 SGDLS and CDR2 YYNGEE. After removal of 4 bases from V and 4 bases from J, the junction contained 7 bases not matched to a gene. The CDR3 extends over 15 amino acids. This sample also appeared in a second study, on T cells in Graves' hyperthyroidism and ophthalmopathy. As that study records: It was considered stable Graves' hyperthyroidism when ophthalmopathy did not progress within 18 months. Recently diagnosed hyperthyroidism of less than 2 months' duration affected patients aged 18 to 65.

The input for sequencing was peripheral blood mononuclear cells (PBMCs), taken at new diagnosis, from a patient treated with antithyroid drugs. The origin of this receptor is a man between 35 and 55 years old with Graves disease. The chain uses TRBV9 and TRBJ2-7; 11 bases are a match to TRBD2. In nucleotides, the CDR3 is TGTGCCAGCAGCCCCATGGGGACTAGCGGATACGAGCAGTACTTC. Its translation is CASSPMGTSGYEQYF.